This entry lists 23 T cell receptor beta chains sequenced from one sample in a study of Graves' ophthalmopathy and Graves' hyperthyroidism. TCR beta CDR3 regions were amplified from RNA transcripts. Amplification began with first-round RT-PCR using HTBI primers, then second-round multiplex PCR was performed. MiXCR, run by TCRdb on the multiplex PCR reads, gives a single entry per CDR3 protein. The sample carries under 400,000 distinct CDR3 sequences, under 20% recorded once. Sequencing input: peripheral blood. The origin of the receptors is an adult man with Graves' ophthalmopathy.

This clonotype has at least ten counts. The rearrangement links TRBV12-3 or TRBV12-4 to TRBJ1-6; D not certain. The CDR3 totals 13 residues. Trimming cost V 3 bases and J 7 bases, with 7 bases left between them. This chain's CDR3 is CASSLRENSPLHF. CDR3 DNA: TGTGCCAGCAGTTTGAGAGAGAATTCACCCCTCCACTTT.

This clonotype was seen many times. The chain couples TRBV12-3 or TRBV12-4 to TRBJ2-7; 9 nucleotides line up with TRBD1. CDR3 length: 14 residues. The ends lost 10 bases at V and 2 bases at J; junction bases unmatched: 9. CDR3: CAKRSDRGTYEQYF. The CDR3 region has the DNA TGTGCCAAACGATCGGACAGGGGAACCTACGAGCAGTACTTC.

The chain has TRBV28 and TRBJ1-6; D gene ambiguous. V dropped 5 bases and J dropped 13 bases, with 15 bases sitting between them. The CDR3 has 13 residues. The germline CDR1 and CDR2 sequences are MDHEN and SYDVKM. In nucleotides, the CDR3 is TGTGCCAGCAGTGTTCCCGGTTACTCGCCCCTCCACTTT. Residues: CASSVPGYSPLHF.

This clonotype was counted many times. The rearrangement links TRBV20-1 to TRBJ1-2; perhaps TRBD1 as D (6 bases). Germline V gene data show CDR1 as DFQATT and CDR2 as SNEGSKA (reference sequence). The V and J ends lost 5 bases and 0 bases respectively, with 10 bases between them. The CDR3 spans 13 residues. The CDR3 bases are TGCAGTGCTTTTCAGGGGACTAACTATGGCTACACCTTC. This gives the protein CSAFQGTNYGYTF.

This clonotype was seen repeatedly, ten times or more. The chain has TRBV12-3 or TRBV12-4 and TRBJ2-2; D uncertain. This CDR3 region has 12 residues. Trimming shortened V by 8 bases and J by 7 bases, and 11 bases separated the two germline ends. CDR3 bases: TGTGCCAGCCGCCCGTTAGGCGGGGAGCTGTTTTTT. Translated, it gives CASRPLGGELFF.

Comments on this clonotype: A much larger clone differs by one base, so this may be a read error. This chain joins TRBV6-1 and TRBJ2-6; TRBD1 might be the D (5 bases). Germline V gives CDR1 MNHNS, CDR2 SASEGT. This CDR3 spans 13 amino acids. The chain's CDR3 is CASSEPGAYVLTF. CDR3 DNA: TGTGCCAGCAGTGAACCTGGGGCCTACGTCCTGACTTTC.

This clonotype was found many times. The genes are TRBV6-2 or TRBV6-3 and TRBJ2-5, with D possibly called TRBD1 or TRBD2 (5 bases each). V was pared by 5 bases and J by 4 bases, with 8 bases between. The germline CDR1 and CDR2 sequences are MNHEY and SVGEGT. This CDR3 spans 12 amino acids. CDR3 sequence: CASSGTRETQYF. The DNA for the CDR3 is TGTGCCAGCAGTGGGACCAGAGAGACCCAGTACTTC.

At least ten counts were recorded for this clonotype. The chain couples TRBV6-5 to TRBJ1-1; D perhaps matches TRBD1 (5 bases). The V and J ends lost 5 bases and 9 bases respectively, with 10 bases between them. CDR1 and CDR2 (germline): MNHEY, SVGAGI. The CDR3 contains 11 residues. CDR3 in DNA: TGTGCCAGCAGTCAGGGAATCCAAGCTTTCTTT. Its translation is CASSQGIQAFF.

This clonotype was observed at least ten times. The CDR3 here is CSASVTQETQYF. The CDR3 coding sequence is TGCAGTGCTAGTGTCACCCAAGAGACCCAGTACTTC. The rearrangement joins TRBV20-1 to TRBJ2-5; D gene uncertain. V was cut by 3 bases and J by 1 base, with 6 bases left in between. This CDR3 is built from 12 residues. Germline-derived CDR1 and CDR2 are DFQATT and SNEGSKA (reference sequence).

The sample holds many counts of this clonotype. V is TRBV7-2 and J is TRBJ2-5; 10 bases fit TRBD2. The V and J ends lost 5 bases and 3 bases, in that order; junction bases with no gene match: 9. The germline V gene encodes CDR1 SGHTA and CDR2 FQGNSA. This CDR3 contains 16 residues. The CDR3 loop is CASSRRRTSGKETQYF. As DNA, the CDR3 is TGTGCCAGCAGCCGACGAAGGACTAGCGGCAAAGAGACCCAGTACTTC.

This clonotype was seen at least ten times. The CDR3 DNA reads as TGTGCCAGCAGGGACAGGGGGATTGGCTACACCTTC. Its protein is CASRDRGIGYTF. The gene calls are TRBV28 and TRBJ1-2, with 10 bases identical to TRBD1. The V segment lost 6 bases and the J segment 7 bases; nucleotides outside the gene matches: 2. Germline V gene lookup returns CDR1 MDHEN and CDR2 SYDVKM. There are 12 residues in the CDR3.

In its sample, this clonotype was seen a few times. The genes are TRBV6-2 or TRBV6-3 and TRBJ1-1; D remains unclear. Trimming left V 5 bases short and J 5 bases short, with 12 bases between. CDR1 and CDR2 (germline): MNHEY, SVGEGT. CDR3 length equals 13 residues. In DNA form, the CDR3 reads TGTGCCAGCAGTCGTCCAGGTGATACTGAAGCTTTCTTT. Amino acid sequence: CASSRPGDTEAFF.

The sample holds many counts of this clonotype. The chain has TRBV20-1 and TRBJ2-7; TRBD1 or TRBD2 may be the D gene (6 bases each). CDR3 length: 16 residues. CDR1 DFQATT and CDR2 SNEGSKA come from the germline V gene (reference sequence). V was pared by 4 bases and J by 0 bases, with 19 bases between. CDR3 bases: TGCAGTGCTAACTGGAGGGAGAGGGGGTTCTCCTACGAGCAGTACTTC. Protein sequence: CSANWRERGFSYEQYF.

This clonotype came up many times. V is TRBV12-3 or TRBV12-4 and J is TRBJ1-1, with a weak D call TRBD1 (6 bases). The CDR3 sequence is 14 residues long. Trimming took 6 bases from V and 4 from J, leaving 15 bases between them. CDR3 nucleotide sequence: TGTGCCAGCAGCGCTCTAGGGGGGAGCACTGAAGCTTTCTTT. Protein: CASSALGGSTEAFF.

This clonotype has a count of ten or more. A read error may produce the germline difference seen at one junction end. The V gene is TRBV6-1, the J gene TRBJ2-7; D tentatively fits TRBD1 or TRBD2 (5 bases each). The CDR3 runs 14 residues. Germline CDR1 reads MNHNS; CDR2 reads SASEGT. Written as DNA, the CDR3 is TGTGCCAGCAGGGAAGCCGGGGCCTCCTACGAGCAGTACTTC. The encoded protein is CASREAGASYEQYF.

Many counts were recorded for this clonotype. This chain joins TRBV7-2 and TRBJ2-2, with 7 bases aligning to TRBD2. The CDR3 totals 15 residues. V lost 7 bases, J lost 4 bases, and 9 bases stayed unmatched. From germline, CDR1 is SGHTA and CDR2 FQGNSA. CDR3 residues: CASTPSGGGTGELFF. CDR3 coding DNA: TGTGCCAGCACCCCATCCGGCGGGGGCACCGGGGAGCTGTTTTTT.

This clonotype has at least ten counts. The V and J genes are TRBV12-3 or TRBV12-4 and TRBJ2-6, with 10 bases lining up with TRBD1. This CDR3 contains 16 residues. J lost 2 bases, V lost 3 bases, and 1 base had no gene match. The CDR3 protein is CASSFGQGAGANVLTF. The CDR3 nucleotides read TGTGCCAGCAGTTTCGGACAGGGGGCTGGGGCCAACGTCCTGACTTTC.

The rearrangement links TRBV7-8 to TRBJ1-2; weak D call: TRBD1 (6 bases). The germline V gene encodes CDR1 SGHVS and CDR2 FQNEAQ. This CDR3 is built from 14 residues. V lost 4 bases to trimming and J lost 14 bases, with 23 bases between them. This CDR3 reads CASSSIGGQNLGTF. CDR3 coding DNA: TGTGCCAGCAGCTCGATAGGGGGGCAGAACCTAGGGACCTTC.

This clonotype was seen at least ten times. The chain joins TRBV15 to TRBJ1-5, with 7 bases identical to TRBD1. The junction had 6 bases not matched to a gene; V was cut back by 0 bases and J by 7 bases. CDR1 and CDR2 (germline): LNHNV, YYDKDF (reference sequence). The CDR3 has 15 residues. CDR3 sequence: CATSRDDRDGQPQHF. The CDR3 coding sequence is TGTGCCACCAGCAGAGATGACAGGGATGGGCAGCCCCAGCATTTT. Together with reference TRBV15 and TRBJ1-5, the CDR3 gives the full variable domain: DAMVIQNPRYQVTQFGKPVTLSCSQTLNHNVMYWYQQKSSQAPKLLFHYYDKDFNNEADTPDNFQSRRPNTSFCFLDIRSPGLGDTAMYLCATSRDDRDGQPQHFGDGTRLSIL.

The chain employs TRBV19 and TRBJ1-1; D is uncertain. The CDR3 contains 15 residues. Germline CDR1 is LNHDA and CDR2 is SQIVND (reference sequence). V lost 0 bases, J lost 4 bases, and 12 bases lay in between. CDR3 protein: CASSIDPVPSTEAFF. CDR3 DNA: TGTGCCAGTAGTATAGATCCGGTCCCGTCCACTGAAGCTTTCTTT.

This clonotype was seen ten or more times. The chain is built from TRBV28 and TRBJ2-5; unclear D gene. Germline values: CDR1 MDHEN, CDR2 SYDVKM. The CDR3 extends over 13 amino acids. V dropped 7 bases and J dropped 0 bases, with 9 bases sitting between them. The CDR3 region is CASITRNQETQYF. For the CDR3, the DNA is TGTGCCAGCATTACTCGAAACCAAGAGACCCAGTACTTC.

This clonotype was observed many times. The V gene is TRBV7-9, the J gene TRBJ2-5; D might be TRBD2 (5 bases). The CDR3 sequence is 16 residues long. V shed 0 bases and J shed 2 bases, with 13 bases lying between them. Germline loops: CDR1 SEHNR, CDR2 FQNEAQ (reference sequence). CDR3 nucleotide sequence: TGTGCCAGCAGCTTAGCGCTAGCCACGATTCAAGAGACCCAGTACTTC. It codes for CASSLALATIQETQYF.

In this sample, this clonotype turned up many times. The chain is built from TRBV13 and TRBJ2-2; D gene unclear. V was pared by 2 bases and J by 1 base, with 8 bases between. Germline V lookup: CDR1 PRHDT, CDR2 FYEKMQ (reference sequence). The CDR3 sequence is 15 residues long. CDR3 region: CASSLQHLNTGELFF. CDR3 nucleotides: TGTGCCAGCAGCTTACAACATTTGAACACCGGGGAGCTGTTTTTT. Drawing the rest from reference TRBV13 and TRBJ2-2, the complete variable domain is AAGVIQSPRHLIKEKRETATLKCYPIPRHDTVYWYQQGPGQDPQFLISFYEKMQSDKGSIPDRFSAQQFSDYHSELNMSSLELGDSALYFCASSLQHLNTGELFFGEGSRLTVL.